Listed below are T cell receptor beta chains from one sample, sequenced in a study of cytomegalovirus exposure and HLA in healthy donors. The assay was immunoSEQ multiplex PCR, and TCRdb's table has in-frame clones only and misses some. Here the sample spans 40,000 to 45,000 clones, around 60% being singletons. The sample was PBMCs. The source of these receptors is a human donor in good health. CDR3s include the opening cysteine and the closing phenylalanine or tryptophan. The order of the fields is V gene, CDR3 protein.

TRBV4-2 | CASSQDGGGSDTQYF
TRBV7-2 | CASSFTGGAGETQYF
TRBV7-2 | CASSLGLAETQYF
TRBV5-4 | CASSLGAPNAGTDTQYF
TRBV5-4 | CASSPRLAGPYNEQFF
TRBV15 | CATSKGVGSSNQPQHF
TRBV7-2 | CASSRTGGGSPLHF
TRBV29-1 | CSVEAGESYEQYF
TRBV6-6 | CASSFLRQPQHF
TRBV6-1 | CASSRSGGHYEQYF
TRBV7-6 | CASSFRAGGPYEQYF
TRBV15 | CATSRDGNYGYTF
TRBV10-3 | CATRPLTENYGYTF
TRBV6-1 | CASSETAGGYEQYF
TRBV2 | CASRNTRVDGNQPQHF
TRBV5-6 | CASSWTGAGEQYF
TRBV19 | CATRGGVAGELFF
TRBV7-2 | CASRTGVRTGELFF
TRBV2 | CASRTDRGTDTQYF